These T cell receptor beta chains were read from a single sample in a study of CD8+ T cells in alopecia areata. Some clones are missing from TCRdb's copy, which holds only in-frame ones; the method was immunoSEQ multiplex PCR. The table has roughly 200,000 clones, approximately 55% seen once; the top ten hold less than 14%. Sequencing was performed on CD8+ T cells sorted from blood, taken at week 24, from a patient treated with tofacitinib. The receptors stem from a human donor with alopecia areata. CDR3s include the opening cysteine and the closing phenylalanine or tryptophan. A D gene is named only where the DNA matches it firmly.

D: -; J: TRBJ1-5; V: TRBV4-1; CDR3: CASSQGDRGDQPQHF
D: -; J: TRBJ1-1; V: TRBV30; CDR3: CAWETENTEAFF
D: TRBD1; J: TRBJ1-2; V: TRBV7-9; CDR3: CASSLGQGLEGYTF
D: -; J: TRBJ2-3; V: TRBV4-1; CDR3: CASSPRVSTDTQYF
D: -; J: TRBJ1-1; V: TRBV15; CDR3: CATSSAGGNTEAFF
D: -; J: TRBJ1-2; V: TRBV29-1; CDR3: CSVGSPQGPYGYTF
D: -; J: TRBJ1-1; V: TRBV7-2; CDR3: CASSLQGEGTEAFF
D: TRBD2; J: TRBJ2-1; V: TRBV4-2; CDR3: CASSPSGASGNEQFF
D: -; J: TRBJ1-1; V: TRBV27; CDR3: CASSLTASSEAFF
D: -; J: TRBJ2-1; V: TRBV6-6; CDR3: CASSYPNNEQFF
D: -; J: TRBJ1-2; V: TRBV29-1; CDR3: CSVEGSGASGYTF
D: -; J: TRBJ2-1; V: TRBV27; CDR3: CASSSPQGGYNEQFF
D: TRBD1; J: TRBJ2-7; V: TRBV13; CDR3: CASSPRTGGSYEQYF
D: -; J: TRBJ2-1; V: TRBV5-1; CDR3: CASSLREWGSSYNEQFF
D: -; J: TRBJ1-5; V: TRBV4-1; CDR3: CASSQDEGGNQPQHF
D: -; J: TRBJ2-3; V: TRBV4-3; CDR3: CASSPNSRGLTDTQYF
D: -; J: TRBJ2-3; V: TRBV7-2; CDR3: CASSLGRTSTDTQYF
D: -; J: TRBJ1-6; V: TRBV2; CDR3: CASRATDSYYNSPLHF
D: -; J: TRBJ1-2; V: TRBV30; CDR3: CAWSGLIARGDINYGYTF
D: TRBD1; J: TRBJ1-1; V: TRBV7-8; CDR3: CASSFKGQGNPEAFF
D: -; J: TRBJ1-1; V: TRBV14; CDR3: CASSHRGPTEAFF
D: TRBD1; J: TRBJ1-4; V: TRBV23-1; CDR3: CASSPPARDRRVF
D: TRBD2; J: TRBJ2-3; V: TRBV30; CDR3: CAWNLAGGRDTQYF
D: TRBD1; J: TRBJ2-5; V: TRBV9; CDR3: CASSVVGTAQETQYF
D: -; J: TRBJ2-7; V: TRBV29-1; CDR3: CSVEGSNYEQYF
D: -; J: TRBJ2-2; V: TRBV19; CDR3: CASSSRQAPAGELFF
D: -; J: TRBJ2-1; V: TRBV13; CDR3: CASSFQKGNEQFF
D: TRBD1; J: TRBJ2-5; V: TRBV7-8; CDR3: CASSPETGEETQYF
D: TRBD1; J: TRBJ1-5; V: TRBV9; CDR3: CASSDNGQGNQPQHF
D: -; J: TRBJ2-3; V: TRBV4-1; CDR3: CASSQNLDTQYF
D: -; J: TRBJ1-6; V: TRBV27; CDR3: CASSLSWPGAIYGDNSPLHF
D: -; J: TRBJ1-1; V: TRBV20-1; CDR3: CSAARDTEAFF
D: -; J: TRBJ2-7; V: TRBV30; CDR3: CAWSYAGDEQYF
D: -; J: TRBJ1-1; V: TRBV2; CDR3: CASRSLQGPGTEAFF
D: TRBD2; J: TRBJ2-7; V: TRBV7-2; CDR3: CASSSQDAGLAHSYEQYF
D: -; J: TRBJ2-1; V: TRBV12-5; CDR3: CASGLVGAGGVHEQFF
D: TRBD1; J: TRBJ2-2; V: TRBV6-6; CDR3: CASTPSRTGTGELFF
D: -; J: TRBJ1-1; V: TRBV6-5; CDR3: CASSFQEGYTEAFF
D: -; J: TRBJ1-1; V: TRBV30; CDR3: CAWSGQLNTEAFF
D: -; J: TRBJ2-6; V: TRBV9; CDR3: CASSLSAGIRSGANVLTF
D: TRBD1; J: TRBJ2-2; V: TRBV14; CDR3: CACRDRGVTGELFF
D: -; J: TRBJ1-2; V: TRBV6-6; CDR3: CASSYVSDWDGYTF
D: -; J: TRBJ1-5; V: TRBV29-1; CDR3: CSAGDGDPNQPQHF
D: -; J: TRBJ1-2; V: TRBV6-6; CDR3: CASSYGVSEGYTF
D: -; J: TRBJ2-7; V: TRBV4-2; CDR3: CASSQELDYEQYF
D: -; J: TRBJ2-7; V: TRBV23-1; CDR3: CASSQSSIYEQYF
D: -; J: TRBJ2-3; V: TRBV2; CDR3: CASSDGQTTDTQYF
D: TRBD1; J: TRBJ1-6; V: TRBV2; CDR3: CASRAGQGTSYNSPLHF
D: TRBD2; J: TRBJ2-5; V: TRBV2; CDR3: CASRWTSGGQETQYF
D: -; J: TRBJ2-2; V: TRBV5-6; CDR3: CASSSDTGELFF
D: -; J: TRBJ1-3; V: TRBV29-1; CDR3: CSVNSGNTIYF
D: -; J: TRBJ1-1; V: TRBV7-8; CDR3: CASSSRPTNTEAFF